These 29 T cell receptor beta chains originate from one sample sequenced in a study of CD8 T cells in ankylosing spondylitis. Each CDR3 protein gets one entry after TCRdb re-called the 5' RACE reads with MiXCR. The sample yields about 200,000 distinct CDR3 sequences, 9.5% to 15% seen once. Sequenced: blood, either unsorted or a sorted T cell fraction (not recorded which). Source of these receptors: a male donor with ankylosing spondylitis or in good health (not recorded which).

Only a few counts were recorded for this clonotype. The rearrangement links TRBV30 to TRBJ1-5; TRBD1 matches 7 bases. Germline CDR1 GTSNPN, CDR2 SVGIG (reference sequence). J gave up 4 bases and V 7 bases, and 7 bases lay outside the gene matches. The CDR3 runs 13 residues. CDR3 amino acids: CASWDSSNQPQHF. CDR3 bases: TGTGCCTCCTGGGACAGCTCTAATCAGCCCCAGCATTTT.

This clonotype was observed at least ten times. This chain joins TRBV27 and TRBJ1-5; tentative D call: TRBD1 (6 bases). The length of the CDR3 is 14 residues. The ends were cut back, 2 bases at V and 6 bases at J, with 11 bases in the middle. CDR1 and CDR2 from the germline V gene are MNHEY and SMNVEV (reference sequence). The CDR3 here is CASSLTTGTQPQHF. CDR3 bases: TGTGCCAGCAGTTTAACTACAGGGACTCAGCCCCAGCATTTT.

The chain employs TRBV13 and TRBJ1-2; the D is unclear. CDR1 is PRHDT, CDR2 FYEKMQ, per germline (reference sequence). Trimming took off 5 bases at V and 5 bases at J, with 21 bases between the two ends. The CDR3 is 16 amino acids. The CDR3 sequence: CASSLLSGPEEYGYTF. The CDR3 coding sequence is TGTGCCAGCAGCCTCCTTTCCGGACCGGAGGAATATGGCTACACCTTC. The complete variable domain, with remaining parts taken from reference TRBV13 and TRBJ1-2, reads AAGVIQSPRHLIKEKRETATLKCYPIPRHDTVYWYQQGPGQDPQFLISFYEKMQSDKGSIPDRFSAQQFSDYHSELNMSSLELGDSALYFCASSLLSGPEEYGYTFGSGTRLTVV.

This clonotype was observed a handful of times. In DNA, the CDR3 is TGTGCCAGCAGCTTGGAATCTGACGGTCCCTACGAGCAGTACTTC. Translated, it gives CASSLESDGPYEQYF. The J gene is TRBJ2-7, the V gene TRBV5-6; D uncertain. CDR1 and CDR2 (germline): SGHDT, YYEEEE. The CDR3 spans 15 residues. Trimming stripped 0 bases from V and 2 bases from J, with 12 bases between. Variable domain in full (rest from reference TRBV5-6 and TRBJ2-7): DAGVTQSPTHLIKTRGQQVTLRCSPKSGHDTVSWYQQALGQGPQFIFQYYEEEERQRGNFPDRFSGHQFPNYSSELNVNALLLGDSALYLCASSLESDGPYEQYFGPGTRLTVT.

The table lists this clonotype with a few counts. The chain couples TRBV5-1 to TRBJ2-1; maybe TRBD1 (5 bases). CDR1 is SGHRS and CDR2 is YFSETQ in the germline V gene. This CDR3 is 17 amino acids long. V lost 0 bases and J 5 bases, leaving 18 bases between the germline ends. CDR3 sequence (DNA): TGCGCCAGCAGCTTGGTTAATCAGGGCCCCGCACACAATGAGCAGTTCTTC. Translating gives CASSLVNQGPAHNEQFF.

This clonotype came up a few times. The rearrangement joins TRBV6-6 to TRBJ1-4, with D unclear. Germline-derived CDR1 and CDR2 are MNHNY and SVGAGI (reference sequence). The V and J ends lost 0 bases and 8 bases respectively, with 7 bases between them. The CDR3 consists of 13 residues. The CDR3 sequence: CASSYSTQEKLFF. The CDR3 DNA follows: TGTGCCAGCAGTTACTCGACTCAGGAAAAACTGTTTTTT.

This clonotype came up once. The rearrangement joins TRBV2 to TRBJ2-3; 11 bases align to TRBD2. Trimming cost V 4 bases and J 2 bases; bases outside gene matches: 8. Germline CDR1 and CDR2: SNHLY and FYNNEI. CDR3 length: 17 residues. The chain's CDR3 is CASSVSTSGDFTDTQYF. The CDR3, as DNA: TGTGCCAGCAGTGTTTCGACTAGCGGGGACTTCACAGATACGCAGTATTTT. The full variable domain, with the rest looked up from reference TRBV2 and TRBJ2-3, is EPEVTQTPSHQVTQMGQEVILRCVPISNHLYFYWYRQILGQKVEFLVSFYNNEISEKSEIFDDQFSVERPDGSNFTLKIRSTKLEDSAMYFCASSVSTSGDFTDTQYFGPGTRLTVL.

There are many counts of this clonotype. This rearrangement joins TRBV11-2 to TRBJ2-3; D gene ambiguous. The CDR3 has 17 residues. CDR1 SGHAT and CDR2 FQNNGV come from the germline V gene. The V end was cut by 5 bases, the J end by 0 bases, with 18 bases between. The CDR3 DNA reads as TGTGCCAGCAGCCCCCTCTTATCATCCCGTAGCACAGATACGCAGTATTTT. This encodes CASSPLLSSRSTDTQYF.

The gene calls are TRBV30 and TRBJ2-7; a possible D gene is TRBD2 (6 bases). In germline, CDR1 is GTSNPN, CDR2 SVGIG (reference sequence). The CDR3 is made up of 13 amino acids. Between the trimmed V and J ends, which lost 5 bases and 0 bases, there was a span of 11 bases. The CDR3 DNA sequence: TGTGCCTGGTCCCCGGGGGTCTCCTACGAGCAGTACTTC. This gives the protein CAWSPGVSYEQYF.

This clonotype appeared a few times. J is TRBJ1-1 and V is TRBV2, with D possibly TRBD1 on 6 matching bases. Per germline, CDR1 SNHLY and CDR2 FYNNEI. The CDR3 spans 14 residues. V lost 7 bases and J lost 5, with 17 bases in between. In DNA form, the CDR3 reads TGTGCCAGCAAGGTGGGGCAGGGGAATACTGAAGCTTTCTTT. This sequence encodes CASKVGQGNTEAFF.

This clonotype was recorded a few times. For the CDR3, the DNA is TGCGCCAGCAGTGAAACAGGGGGCTACACCGGGGAGCTGTTTTTT. Protein: CASSETGGYTGELFF. The V and J genes are TRBV10-1 and TRBJ2-2; TRBD1 matches 9 bases. V lost 3 bases, J lost 3 bases, and 2 bases stayed unmatched. This CDR3 is built from 15 residues. Germline V gene sequence: CDR1 WNHNN, CDR2 SYGVQD (reference sequence).

The J gene is TRBJ2-5, the V gene TRBV7-2; 7 bases fit TRBD2. CDR3 length: 15 residues. V shed 5 bases and J 5 bases; nucleotides not matched to a gene: 11. Germline assignment: CDR1 SGHTA and CDR2 FQGNSA. The CDR3 is CASSRGDFSTETQYF. For the CDR3, the DNA is TGTGCCAGCAGCCGGGGGGACTTTTCGACGGAGACCCAGTACTTC.

This clonotype is medium-sized within its sample. The chain's CDR3 is CASSPLEGSYEQYF. The CDR3 DNA follows: TGTGCCAGCAGCCCTCTGGAGGGTTCCTACGAGCAGTACTTC. The rearrangement uses TRBV5-5 and TRBJ2-7, with a possible D match to TRBD2 (6 bases). The germline CDR1 and CDR2 sequences are SGHKS and YYEKEE (reference sequence). Deletions cut 4 bases from V and 1 base from J, with 12 bases between. The CDR3 loop spans 14 amino acids.

In its sample, this clonotype was seen many times. This sequence joins TRBV5-1 and TRBJ2-1, with D unclear. Germline CDR1 and CDR2: SGHRS and YFSETQ. The V end lost 2 bases, the J end lost 8 bases, and 8 bases lay between the germline ends. The CDR3 has 12 amino acids. The CDR3: CASSFSSDEQFF. In DNA, the CDR3 is TGCGCCAGCAGCTTTTCTAGTGATGAGCAGTTCTTC.

This clonotype has just a few counts. The CDR3 DNA is TGTGCCAGCAGTGTCCTCCCGAGCTCCTACAATGAGCAGTTCTTC. This sequence encodes CASSVLPSSYNEQFF. This sequence joins TRBV11-3 and TRBJ2-1; D is uncertain. The V gene lost 6 bases and the J gene lost 0 bases, with 12 bases spanning the gap. CDR1 is SGHNT and CDR2 is YENEEA in the germline V gene. The CDR3 contains 15 residues.

This clonotype came up many times. This chain links TRBV7-9 with TRBJ1-1; D is possibly TRBD1 (6 bases). The V and J ends lost 5 bases and 0 bases respectively, with 16 bases between them. The CDR3 runs 16 residues. From germline, CDR1 is SEHNR and CDR2 FQNEAQ (reference sequence). The CDR3 sequence is CASSPLQGSMNTEAFF. CDR3 bases: TGTGCCAGCAGCCCTCTACAGGGAAGTATGAACACTGAAGCTTTCTTT.

This clonotype has a count of ten or more. This chain links TRBV12-3 or TRBV12-4 with TRBJ2-2; tentatively, D is TRBD2 (7 bases). V lost 3 bases and J 13 bases, leaving 21 bases between the germline ends. The CDR3 sequence is 15 residues long. The CDR3 loop reads CASSFGRDGGHGLFF. DNA of the CDR3: TGTGCCAGCAGTTTCGGCCGTGACGGGGGGCATGGGCTGTTTTTT.

V gene TRBV6-1 combines with J gene TRBJ2-5, with TRBD1 matching 7 bases. V was clipped by 3 bases and J by 2 bases; unmatched bases: 3. The CDR3 totals 14 residues. The germline gives CDR1 MNHNS, CDR2 SASEGT. The CDR3 DNA reads as TGTGCCAGCAGTGACCAGACAGGGCAAGAGACCCAGTACTTC. It codes for CASSDQTGQETQYF.

This chain connects TRBV5-1 to TRBJ1-1; D gene unclear. The V and J ends lost 0 bases and 5 bases respectively, with 8 bases between them. Germline CDR1 reads SGHRS; CDR2 reads YFSETQ. The length of the CDR3 is 13 residues. CDR3 sequence reads: CASSLGKGTEAFF. CDR3 nucleotides: TGCGCCAGCAGCTTGGGAAAGGGTACTGAAGCTTTCTTT.

This clonotype was observed a few times. The chain carries TRBV27 and TRBJ1-1; D unresolved. V lost 7 bases and J 1 base, leaving 19 bases between the germline ends. The length of the CDR3 is 16 residues. Germline V gene sequence: CDR1 MNHEY, CDR2 SMNVEV (reference sequence). The CDR3 DNA sequence: TGTGCCAGCATCGGACTAGACCCCCGCGGGAACACTGAAGCTTTCTTT. Its protein product is CASIGLDPRGNTEAFF.

The table lists this clonotype with many counts. V is TRBV9 and J is TRBJ1-1; the D is unclear. V was clipped by 0 bases and J by 0 bases, with 6 bases between them. This CDR3 has 14 amino acids. CDR1 and CDR2 from the germline V gene are SGDLS and YYNGEE. Here the CDR3 reads CASSVVGLNTEAFF. CDR3 coding DNA: TGTGCCAGCAGCGTAGTGGGCCTGAACACTGAAGCTTTCTTT.

Only a few counts were recorded for this clonotype. The CDR3 protein is CASSPPGTKTGELFF. DNA for the CDR3: TGTGCCAGCAGTCCCCCCGGGACTAAAACCGGGGAGCTGTTTTTT. This sequence joins TRBV12-3 or TRBV12-4 and TRBJ2-2; 7 bases fit TRBD2. The trim removed 5 bases at V and 5 bases at J, leaving 8 bases unmatched. The length of the CDR3 is 15 residues.

This clonotype came up a few times. The chain has TRBV4-1 and TRBJ2-5; D is unresolved. This CDR3 spans 15 amino acids. V lost 0 bases, J lost 1 base, and 9 bases lay in between. Germline CDR1 reads MGHRA; CDR2 reads YSYEKL. The CDR3 DNA sequence: TGCGCCAGCAGCCAAGAGGGCAGCTCCCAAGAGACCCAGTACTTC. Amino acid sequence: CASSQEGSSQETQYF.

This clonotype has at least ten counts. The chain combines TRBV12-3 or TRBV12-4 with TRBJ2-2; D assignment may be TRBD1 or TRBD2 (5 bases each). CDR3 size: 20 residues. V was pared by 8 bases and J by 0 bases, with 28 bases between. CDR3 in DNA: TGTGCCAGCCGTCACTCCCGAGGGGTAGCGCTATCATCGAACACCGGGGAGCTGTTTTTT. This sequence encodes CASRHSRGVALSSNTGELFF.

The sample holds a few counts of this clonotype. V is TRBV3-1 and J is TRBJ2-2; a possible D gene is TRBD2 (6 bases). With 4 bases removed from V and 2 bases from J, the gap between germline ends came to 14 bases. The CDR3 is made up of 16 amino acids. Germline V gives CDR1 LGHDT, CDR2 YNNKEL (reference sequence). CDR3 DNA sequence: TGTGCCAGCAGCCCAACGGGGCGGGAAAACACCGGGGAGCTGTTTTTT. Protein: CASSPTGRENTGELFF.

This clonotype was counted only a few times. The genes are TRBV7-9 and TRBJ2-3, with D hard to call. Germline CDR1 SEHNR, CDR2 FQNEAQ (reference sequence). Trimming removed 6 bases from V and 1 base from J, with 5 bases in between. This CDR3 region has 12 residues. CDR3 sequence: CASRLGTDTQYF. The CDR3 DNA is TGTGCCAGCAGGCTAGGCACAGATACGCAGTATTTT.

V and J are TRBV27 and TRBJ2-7; 9 bases fit TRBD2. Germline loops: CDR1 MNHEY, CDR2 SMNVEV (reference sequence). The trim removed 8 bases at V and 4 bases at J, leaving 12 bases unmatched. The length of the CDR3 is 15 residues. The CDR3 DNA sequence: TGTGCCAGCTGGACGACTAGCGGAGCCGTATACGAGCAGTACTTC. It codes for CASWTTSGAVYEQYF.

This clonotype was found many times. V and J are TRBV4-1 and TRBJ2-7, with 7 bases aligning to TRBD1. V lost 1 base and J lost 3; bases outside the gene matches: 3. This CDR3 has 14 residues. Germline CDR1 reads MGHRA; CDR2 reads YSYEKL. The CDR3 sequence: CASSQGTGLYEQYF. Here the CDR3 DNA reads TGCGCCAGCAGCCAAGGGACAGGTCTCTACGAGCAGTACTTC.

J is TRBJ2-1 and V is TRBV30, with D perhaps TRBD1 (6 bases). CDR3 length equals 12 residues. The V end lost 7 bases, the J end lost 6 bases, and 13 bases lay between the germline ends. Per the germline V gene, CDR1 is GTSNPN and CDR2 is SVGIG (reference sequence). The DNA of the CDR3 is TGTGCCTACAGGGACCTGGGCAATGAGCAGTTCTTC. Translation gives CAYRDLGNEQFF.